One T cell receptor beta chain is described in this entry. Its antigen is currently unknown. This specimen belongs to a study of blood T cells in healthy people across ages. As for the study in general: Roughly one uniquely barcoded beta molecule per two T cells was captured. Notes on the study in general: CMV status of donors was unknown, possibly confounding expanded clonotype changes.

Germline trimming cut 4 bases from V and 8 bases from J; bases unmatched to any gene: 10. From germline, CDR1 is LGHDT and CDR2 YNNKEL (reference sequence). The CDR3 extends over 14 amino acids. Combining a sample-barcoded 5' primer with a J-beta primer mix, a second PCR ran for about 6 to 12 cycles. The authors tagged each cDNA molecule using a template-switch adaptor with 12 random nucleotides. TCRdb re-called the 5' RACE reads with MiXCR, one entry per CDR3 protein. The sample carries about 750,000 distinct CDR3 sequences, 53% recorded once. The specimen sequenced was blood. The origin of this receptor is a man older than 75 in good health. J is TRBJ1-2 and V is TRBV3-1, with TRBD1 matching 7 bases. CDR3 sequence reads: CASSPGTVLWGYTF. CDR3 in DNA: TGTGCCAGCAGCCCCGGGACAGTCTTATGGGGCTACACCTTC.